This T cell receptor beta chain is drawn from a study of lymphopenia after photon versus proton radiotherapy (dated by TCRdb to between 2018 and 2020). Regarding the complete study: Photon and proton radiation therapy were compared by the study for their immunological effects in patients with gastrointestinal tumors who developed high-grade lymphopenia. A cohort of roughly 18 patients with gastrointestinal tumors who received either photon or proton therapy and subsequently developed lymphopenia was included. The goal of the study was to characterize the differences between the two radiation modalities in how they affect the immune system.

The junction shows trimming of 1 base on V and 0 bases on J, and the gene matches do not reach 7 bases of it. CDR1 and CDR2 (SNHLY, FYNNEI) derive from the germline V gene. The CDR3 spans 18 residues, from the cysteine through the phenylalanine. Just CDR3 DNA is preserved here, 54 bases in frame from base 1. The investigation overall reported the following: The survival association was assessed only in patients who died, and better survival with proton therapy was presented by the authors as a possibility rather than a demonstrated result. During treatment, patients who received proton therapy stayed relatively stable, whereas patients who received photon therapy lost naive T cells and TCR diversity and gained effector/memory populations. After the lymphocyte count nadir, oligoclonal expansion, especially of CD8+ Temra cells, was observed in photon-treated repertoires, and the drop in diversity was driven by this expansion. Across the cohort, an inverse correlation was found between a larger post-nadir drop in TCR diversity and overall survival time among patients who died.

The library was produced with the immunoSEQ multiplex PCR assay. T cell repertoires were profiled by deep sequencing of rearranged TCR beta loci, alongside multiparametric flow cytometry. As stored in TCRdb, this immuneACCESS dataset retains in-frame rearrangements with V and J assigned. A fraction of the clones does not appear; measured against another copy, unresolved V genes explain less than half of the discrepancy, and the remainder lacks a known reason. The table for this sample lists 55,000 to 70,000 clones; about nine tenths of them were counted only once. The ten largest clones add up to roughly 3% of the sample. As to this clone: The antigen this receptor binds is unknown. No base quality information exists; no much larger clone differs at one position.

This receptor was taken from a woman in her 70s with pancreatic cancer. This receptor chain uses TRBV2 and TRBJ2-1; 9 central bases correspond to TRBD1. This sample comprised peripheral blood, obtained from a patient treated with photon-based radiotherapy. The nucleotide sequence is given as TGTGCCAGCAGTGAAGTGGGACAGGGTAAAAGCTCCTACAATGAGCAGTTCTTC. Translation gives CASSEVGQGKSSYNEQFF.